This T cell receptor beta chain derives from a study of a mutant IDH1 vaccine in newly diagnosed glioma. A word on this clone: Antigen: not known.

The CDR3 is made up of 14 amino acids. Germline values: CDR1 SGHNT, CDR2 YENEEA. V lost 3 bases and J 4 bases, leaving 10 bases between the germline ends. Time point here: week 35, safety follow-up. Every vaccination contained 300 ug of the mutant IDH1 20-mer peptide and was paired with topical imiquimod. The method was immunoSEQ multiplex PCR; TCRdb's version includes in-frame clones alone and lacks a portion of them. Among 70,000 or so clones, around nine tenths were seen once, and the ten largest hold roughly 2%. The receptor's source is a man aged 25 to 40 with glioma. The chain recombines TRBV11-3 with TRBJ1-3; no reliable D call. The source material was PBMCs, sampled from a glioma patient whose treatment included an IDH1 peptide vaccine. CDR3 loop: CASSFKGPGNTIYF. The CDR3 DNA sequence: TGTGCCAGCAGCTTTAAAGGTCCAGGAAACACCATATATTTT.